Below are 24 T cell receptor beta chains sequenced from a single sample in a study of blood T cell repertoires in COVID-19. Clones were sequenced by immunoSEQ multiplex PCR, and TCRdb holds only the in-frame ones, with some missing. This sample has 400,000 to 550,000 clones, with roughly nine tenths found just once. Sequencing input: PBMCs or T cells enriched from blood (not recorded which). The source of these receptors is a young woman with acute COVID-19.

The chain recombines TRBV7-8 with TRBJ2-5; D gene uncertain. Germline CDR1 SGHVS, CDR2 FQNEAQ. The V end was cut by 1 base, the J end by 1 base, with 10 bases between. The CDR3 is 15 residues long. The CDR3 DNA reads as TGTGCCAGCAGCTTAGTGACTGGAGTCCAAGAGACCCAGTACTTC. It codes for CASSLVTGVQETQYF.

The J gene is TRBJ1-5, the V gene TRBV19, with a weak D call TRBD1 (6 bases). This CDR3 comprises 17 residues. V was pared by 4 bases and J by 1 base, with 17 bases between. Germline CDR1 LNHDA, CDR2 SQIVND (reference sequence). DNA for the CDR3: TGTGCCAGTAGTAAGAGACAGGTAACAAACAGCAATCAGCCCCAGCATTTT. Its protein is CASSKRQVTNSNQPQHF.

The chain recombines TRBV7-9 with TRBJ1-1; unclear D gene. CDR1 and CDR2 from the germline V gene are SEHNR and FQNEAQ (reference sequence). With 5 bases removed from V and 4 bases from J, the gap between germline ends came to 11 bases. CDR3 length equals 13 residues. CDR3 region: CASSRSGSTEAFF. The CDR3 DNA is TGTGCCAGCAGCCGGAGCGGTTCCACTGAAGCTTTCTTT.

V is TRBV5-6 and J is TRBJ2-3; possibly TRBD1 for D (5 bases). Germline values: CDR1 SGHDT, CDR2 YYEEEE. The CDR3 runs to 16 residues. Trimming shortened V by 1 base and J by 1 base, and 13 bases separated the two germline ends. As DNA, the CDR3 is TGTGCCAGCAGCTTGCTTACAGGCCTCCGCACAGATACGCAGTATTTT. This encodes CASSLLTGLRTDTQYF. Drawing the rest from reference TRBV5-6 and TRBJ2-3, the complete variable domain is DAGVTQSPTHLIKTRGQQVTLRCSPKSGHDTVSWYQQALGQGPQFIFQYYEEEERQRGNFPDRFSGHQFPNYSSELNVNALLLGDSALYLCASSLLTGLRTDTQYFGPGTRLTVL.

The chain links TRBV19 to TRBJ1-3; possibly TRBD1 for D (5 bases). The germline gives CDR1 LNHDA, CDR2 SQIVND (reference sequence). Trimming cost V 5 bases and J 0 bases, with 11 bases left between them. The CDR3 loop spans 15 amino acids. The CDR3 loop is CASSLRAHSGNTIYF. The DNA of the CDR3 is TGTGCCAGTAGTCTCAGGGCCCACTCTGGAAACACCATATATTTT.

This chain joins TRBV7-6 and TRBJ2-3; 11 positions match TRBD2. The V gene end was trimmed by 5 bases and the J gene end by 4 bases; junction bases not matched to a gene: 5. The CDR3 totals 15 residues. Germline CDR1 reads SGHVS; CDR2 reads FNYEAQ. CDR3 loop: CASSALAGEADTQYF. CDR3 nucleotide sequence: TGTGCCAGCAGCGCACTAGCGGGAGAGGCAGATACGCAGTATTTT.

The chain carries TRBV11-2 and TRBJ2-7; the D gene is possibly TRBD2 (5 bases). In germline, CDR1 is SGHAT, CDR2 FQNNGV. The CDR3 contains 13 residues. The ends were cut back, 3 bases at V and 3 bases at J, with 9 bases in the middle. CDR3 sequence: CASSFYGDYEQYF. The CDR3 nucleotides are TGTGCCAGCAGCTTCTACGGGGACTACGAGCAGTACTTC.

The chain uses TRBV6-5 and TRBJ2-7; D is possibly TRBD1 (5 bases). The CDR3 has 12 residues. Trimming shortened V by 5 bases and J by 4 bases, and 9 bases separated the two germline ends. CDR1 and CDR2 from the germline V gene are MNHEY and SVGAGI. The CDR3 bases are TGTGCCAGCAGTCTTCCAGGGTACGAGCAGTACTTC. Its protein is CASSLPGYEQYF.

Remarks on this clone: Other DNA variants within this sample encode the same CDR3. The genes are TRBV6-5 and TRBJ2-1, with TRBD1 matching 8 bases. J lost 4 bases, V lost 6 bases, and 2 bases had no gene match. This CDR3 has 13 residues. The germline CDR1 and CDR2 sequences are MNHEY and SVGAGI. DNA of the CDR3: TGTGCCAGCAGCAGGGACAGGTACAATGAGCAGTTCTTC. Its translation: CASSRDRYNEQFF.

This chain connects TRBV12-2 to TRBJ1-2; TRBD1, the D gene given by the table, was not confirmed from the DNA. TRBV12-2 represents a pseudogene. This CDR3 contains 16 residues. The CDR3 sequence: CASRSGRTPNLTGYTF. The DNA for the CDR3 is TGTGCAAGTCGATCAGGCAGGACACCCAACCTCACTGGCTACACCTTC.

The rearrangement links TRBV29-1 to TRBJ2-3; 11 bases match TRBD1. The CDR3 spans 15 residues. In germline, CDR1 is SQVTM, CDR2 ANQGSEA. The V segment lost 7 bases and the J segment 0 bases; nucleotides outside the gene matches: 6. The CDR3 region has the DNA TGCAGCGCCGACCGGGACAGGGGGAGCACAGATACGCAGTATTTT. This sequence encodes CSADRDRGSTDTQYF.

The chain recombines TRBV9 with TRBJ2-1; no clear D gene. CDR1 and CDR2 from the germline V gene are SGDLS and YYNGEE. The V gene lost 9 bases and the J gene lost 5 bases, with 9 bases spanning the gap. This CDR3 spans 11 amino acids. The CDR3 sequence is CATRSHNEQFF. The CDR3 DNA reads as TGTGCCACAAGAAGCCACAATGAGCAGTTCTTC.

The chain employs TRBV27 and TRBJ2-7; 7 nucleotides align to TRBD1. Germline V gene sequence: CDR1 MNHEY, CDR2 SMNVEV (reference sequence). With V trimmed by 10 bases and J by 3 bases, 15 bases remained unmatched. This CDR3 has 15 amino acids. The CDR3 coding sequence is TGTGCCATCGCAGCCAAGCCGGGACAGAGCTACGAGCAGTACTTC. Protein product: CAIAAKPGQSYEQYF.

Regarding this clone: One end of the junction fails to match germline, which may point to a read error. The V and J genes are TRBV6-1 and TRBJ2-7, with no clear D. This CDR3 region has 15 residues. Germline-derived CDR1 and CDR2 are MNHNS and SASEGT. The CDR3 nucleotides read TGTGCCAGCAGTCAAGCGTGGCGGAGCTCCTACGAGCAGTACTTC. As protein: CASSQAWRSSYEQYF.

Comment on this clone: At one boundary the junction diverges from the germline segment, which might be a read error. This chain's CDR3 is CASSLDTSSGNTIYF. The DNA of the CDR3 is TGTGCCAGTAGTTTAGACACCAGCTCTGGAAACACCATATATTTT. The chain uses TRBV19 and TRBJ1-3; D is unclear. This CDR3 comprises 15 residues. The V gene's germline CDR1 is LNHDA and CDR2 SQIVND (reference sequence).

This chain joins TRBV7-2 and TRBJ2-4, with TRBD2 identical over 7 bases. Per germline, CDR1 SGHTA and CDR2 FQGNSA. J gave up 0 bases and V 5 bases, and 16 bases lay outside the gene matches. The CDR3 is made up of 19 amino acids. Here the CDR3 reads CASSITPGRERLAKNIQYF. DNA of the CDR3: TGTGCCAGCAGCATAACCCCGGGGAGGGAGAGGCTAGCCAAAAACATTCAGTACTTC.

The chain combines TRBV19 with TRBJ1-1; tentatively, D is TRBD1 (6 bases). Germline V gene data show CDR1 as LNHDA and CDR2 as SQIVND (reference sequence). This CDR3 contains 14 residues. Trimming left V 5 bases short and J 7 bases short, with 17 bases between. CDR3: CASSLEGGGVEAFF. For the CDR3, the DNA is TGTGCCAGTAGTTTGGAGGGGGGAGGGGTTGAAGCTTTCTTT. The full variable domain, its missing parts supplied by reference TRBV19 and TRBJ1-1, is DGGITQSPKYLFRKEGQNVTLSCEQNLNHDAMYWYRQDPGQGLRLIYYSQIVNDFQKGDIAEGYSVSREKKESFPLTVTSAQKNPTAFYLCASSLEGGGVEAFFGQGTRLTVV.

The chain has TRBV7-9 and TRBJ2-5; 8 bases align to TRBD2. CDR1 and CDR2 (germline): SEHNR, FQNEAQ (reference sequence). The junction had 4 bases not matched to a gene; V was cut back by 5 bases and J by 5 bases. This CDR3 is built from 13 residues. CDR3 sequence: CASSPGGRETQYF. As DNA, the CDR3 is TGTGCCAGCAGCCCGGGAGGGCGGGAGACCCAGTACTTC.

This rearrangement joins TRBV6-5 to TRBJ2-7; 8 bases align to TRBD2. V shed 7 bases and J 13 bases; nucleotides not matched to a gene: 9. This CDR3 contains 11 residues. The germline V gene has CDR1 MNHEY and CDR2 SVGAGI. The CDR3 region is CASTHGGGLYF. DNA for the CDR3: TGTGCCAGCACCCACGGGGGGGGACTATACTTC.

V gene TRBV10-3 combines with J gene TRBJ1-2, with 8 bases lining up with TRBD1. Germline V gene lookup returns CDR1 ENHRY and CDR2 SYGVKD. The CDR3 is 15 residues long. Trimming removed 6 bases from V and 5 bases from J; junction bases left unmatched: 11. The CDR3 sequence is CAISLRQGMGYGYTF. CDR3 bases: TGTGCCATCAGCCTCCGACAGGGGATGGGTTATGGCTACACCTTC.

This clone has a single count. V is TRBV5-1 and J is TRBJ1-1; 7 positions match TRBD1. The CDR3 loop spans 14 amino acids. Trimming cost V 1 base and J 4 bases; bases outside gene matches: 4. CDR1 is SGHRS, CDR2 YFSETQ, per germline. CDR3 in amino acids: CASSLQQGSTEAFF. The CDR3 DNA follows: TGCGCCAGCAGCTTGCAACAGGGGTCCACTGAAGCTTTCTTT.

The chain couples TRBV19 to TRBJ2-7; 8 bases fit TRBD1. Trimming removed 0 bases from V and 3 bases from J; junction bases left unmatched: 16. The germline V gene has CDR1 LNHDA and CDR2 SQIVND (reference sequence). CDR3 length: 19 residues. CDR3 nucleotide sequence: TGTGCCAGTAGTATAGATGTGACAGGGGCTGGGTCCCAGATCTACGAGCAGTACTTC. It is translated as CASSIDVTGAGSQIYEQYF. The full variable domain, with the rest looked up from reference TRBV19 and TRBJ2-7, is DGGITQSPKYLFRKEGQNVTLSCEQNLNHDAMYWYRQDPGQGLRLIYYSQIVNDFQKGDIAEGYSVSREKKESFPLTVTSAQKNPTAFYLCASSIDVTGAGSQIYEQYFGPGTRLTVT.

This rearrangement joins TRBV5-6 to TRBJ2-7; 9 bases are shared with TRBD1. V shed 5 bases, J shed 3 bases, and the junction held 6 bases outside the gene matches. The CDR3 is 14 residues long. The germline V gene encodes CDR1 SGHDT and CDR2 YYEEEE. In nucleotides, the CDR3 is TGTGCCAGCAGTGGACAGGGGACCAGCTACGAGCAGTACTTC. Protein: CASSGQGTSYEQYF.

On this clone: In the same sample, other DNA sequences code for this CDR3. This rearrangement joins TRBV2 to TRBJ1-2; TRBD1 agrees at 9 bases. V dropped 5 bases and J dropped 5; count of bases not matched to a gene: 3. The germline V gene encodes CDR1 SNHLY and CDR2 FYNNEI. The CDR3 loop spans 13 amino acids. Here the CDR3 reads CASSPGTGYGYTF. For the CDR3, the DNA is TGTGCCAGCAGTCCCGGGACAGGGTATGGCTACACCTTC.